These T cell receptor beta chains were read from a single sample in a study of PD-L1 blockade in urothelial cancer. Sequencing used immunoSEQ multiplex PCR; TCRdb keeps in-frame clones, though not all of them. The repertoire consists of 60,000 to 65,000 clones, with around 81% occurring once and the leading ten covering 2.5% to 4%. The sample here was PBMCs, taken around atezolizumab (anti-PD-L1) treatment. The receptors come from an older man with urothelial cancer. The CDR3 runs from the conserved cysteine through the conserved F or W. D genes are given only for firm matches. Size is omitted from some rows. Given values are once, few, many or a class for expanded clones.

J gene	D gene	clone size	V gene	CDR3 DNA	CDR3 protein
TRBJ2-7	TRBD2	-	TRBV5-1	TGCGCCAGCAGCTTGGGGGGGACTAGCCGGTACGAGCAGTACTTC	CASSLGGTSRYEQYF
TRBJ2-1	-	-	TRBV5-1	TGCGCCAGCAGAACGGACCCTGGGAGCAATGAGCAGTTCTTC	CASRTDPGSNEQFF
TRBJ2-5	TRBD2	once	TRBV5-5	TGTGCCAGCAGCGCCGGGACTAGCGGGAGTATTAGGAAGGAGACCCAGTACTTC	CASSAGTSGSIRKETQYF
TRBJ2-2	-	few	TRBV14	TGTGCCAGCAGCCGTGACCAGGGACTTCTCACCGGGGAGCTGTTTTTT	CASSRDQGLLTGELFF
TRBJ2-5	TRBD2	-	TRBV25-1	TGTGCCAGCAGTGACCGGACTAGCATGGAGACCCAGTACTTC	CASSDRTSMETQYF
TRBJ1-1	-	-	TRBV5-1	TGCGCCAGCAGCTTGGGTGGGGGGTGGACTGAAGCTTTCTTT	CASSLGGGWTEAFF
TRBJ1-5	TRBD1	-	TRBV2	TGTGCCAGCAGTGTGGGACAGGTCAATCAGCCCCAGCATTTT	CASSVGQVNQPQHF
TRBJ2-5	-	-	TRBV4-1	TGCGCCAGCAGCCAAGATATAGGGGGTGTGAAGACCCAGTACTTC	CASSQDIGGVKTQYF
TRBJ1-2	TRBD1	few	TRBV6-1	TGTGCCAGCAGTGAAGAGACAGGGGAGGCCTTCTATGGCTACACCTTC	CASSEETGEAFYGYTF
TRBJ2-7	-	-	TRBV30	TGTGCCTGGAACCAAGGGGCAGGGTCCTACGAGCAGTACTTC	CAWNQGAGSYEQYF
TRBJ1-5	TRBD1	few	TRBV27	TGTGCCAGCAGTTTATTCGGGACAGGGAATATCGGGAACAATCAGCCCCAGCATTTT	CASSLFGTGNIGNNQPQHF
TRBJ1-2	-	-	TRBV2	TGTGCCAGCAGCGAACCCATACGAGGTGGCTACACCTTC	CASSEPIRGGYTF
TRBJ1-4	TRBD1	-	TRBV7-9	TGTGCCAGCAGCTCCCGAGGACAGGAGGGAGAAAAACTGTTTTTT	CASSSRGQEGEKLFF
TRBJ2-3	-	many	TRBV9	TGTGCCAGCAGCGTAGCCCTCGCGGATACGCAGTATTTT	CASSVALADTQYF